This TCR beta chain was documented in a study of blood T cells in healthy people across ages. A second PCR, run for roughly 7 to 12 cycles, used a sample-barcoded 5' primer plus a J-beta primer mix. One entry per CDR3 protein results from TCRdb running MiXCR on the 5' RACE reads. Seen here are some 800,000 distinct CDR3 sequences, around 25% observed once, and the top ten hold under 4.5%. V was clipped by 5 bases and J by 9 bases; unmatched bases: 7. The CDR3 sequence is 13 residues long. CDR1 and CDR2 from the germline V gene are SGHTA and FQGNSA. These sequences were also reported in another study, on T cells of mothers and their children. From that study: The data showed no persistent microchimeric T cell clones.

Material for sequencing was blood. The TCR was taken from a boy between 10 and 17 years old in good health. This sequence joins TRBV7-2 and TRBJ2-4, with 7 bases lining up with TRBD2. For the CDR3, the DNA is TGTGCCAGCAGCGTCGGGGGGACGCGCATTCAGTACTTC. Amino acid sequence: CASSVGGTRIQYF.